This T cell receptor beta chain was observed in a study of shared T cell receptors in the human thymus. Generated by immunoSEQ multiplex PCR, the TCRdb table keeps only in-frame clones and is missing some. The table lists about 610,000 clones, approximately 88% of them singletons. J gave up 4 bases and V 0 bases, and 4 bases lay outside the gene matches. CDR1 is LGHNA and CDR2 is YNFKEQ in the germline V gene. CDR3 size: 16 residues. These same records also appear under a second study, on human thymus T cells. This second study notes: Corrective surgery for congenital heart defects was being performed on the healthy Finnish infants who served as donors. Obtained as resections during corrective heart surgery, the thymus tissue was then studied. The authors found apparently biased V and J gene usage in thymic and blood repertoires. Highly overlapping thymic repertoires in unrelated individuals were reported by related research.

Sequencing input: thymocytes. The V call is TRBV4-2, the J call TRBJ1-3, with 9 bases identical to TRBD1. The source of this sequence is a boy under two years old with a congenital heart defect. CDR3 DNA: TGTGCCAGCAGCCAAGATTGGGACAGGGTAGGAAACACCATATATTTT. Translation gives CASSQDWDRVGNTIYF.